The entry below gives a single TCR beta chain sequence along with its context. Antigen unknown. The entry originates in a study of T-cell memory formation after mild COVID-19. About the research overall: TCR clusters mostly belonged to single donors.

This CDR3 has 11 residues. Trimming shortened V by 6 bases and J by 10 bases, and 15 bases separated the two germline ends. Germline loops: CDR1 SQVTM, CDR2 ANQGSEA. Using constant-segment primers, 5'RACE produced TCR alpha and TCR beta cDNA libraries carrying sample barcodes and UMIs. MiXCR was run by TCRdb on the 5' RACE reads, yielding one entry per CDR3 protein. The table records 75,000 to 95,000 distinct CDR3 sequences, around an eighth of them present only once. Overall study findings and caveats: For contracting clones, CD4+ ones sat mainly in CM and EM, CD8+ in EMRA. In pre-infection memory, a portion of responding clones appeared, which suggested that cross-reactive memory joined.

The sequencing input was PBMCs or a T cell subset sorted from them (not recorded which). The source of this sequence is an adult woman who had mild COVID-19 (a few samples of this study predate the infection). Cell type and time point are not known. The genes are TRBV29-1 and TRBJ1-1; TRBD1 might be the D (5 bases). In DNA, the CDR3 is TGCAGCGTATATCTAGGGGTAAGAGCTTTCTTT. It codes for CSVYLGVRAFF.